This T cell receptor (beta chain) was recovered during a study of cytomegalovirus exposure and HLA in healthy donors. In regard to this clone: Its antigen is undetermined.

The CDR3 consists of 11 residues. V was clipped by 0 bases and J by 7 bases, with 5 bases between them. The germline V gene encodes CDR1 SGHRS and CDR2 YFSETQ. Primers: 60 Vbeta forward and 13 Jbeta reverse. Using immunoSEQ multiplex PCR, the repertoire was profiled, and TCRdb retains in-frame clones only, with some absent. The data show 130,000 to 150,000 clones, with around 82% seen just once and approximately 2.5% held by the top ten. Notes on the study in general: There were several of the most significant clusters that appeared linked to common viral pathogens in a later analysis. Clonal expansion, a later analysis showed, was greater in HLA-associated TCR beta chains than in equally common others. The dataset shows that most TCR sequences were rare, while some public TCRs occurred in many donors. Association of a missense DCLRE1C variant with TCR beta V- and J-gene trimming was reported in a later analysis.

The rearrangement uses TRBV5-1 and TRBJ2-7; a weak D match, TRBD2 (5 bases). The clonotype originates from a woman aged 18-29 years in good health and CMV-seropositive. The source material was PBMCs. The CDR3 sequence: CASSLGGEQYF. The CDR3 coding sequence is TGCGCCAGCAGCTTGGGCGGGGAGCAGTACTTC.